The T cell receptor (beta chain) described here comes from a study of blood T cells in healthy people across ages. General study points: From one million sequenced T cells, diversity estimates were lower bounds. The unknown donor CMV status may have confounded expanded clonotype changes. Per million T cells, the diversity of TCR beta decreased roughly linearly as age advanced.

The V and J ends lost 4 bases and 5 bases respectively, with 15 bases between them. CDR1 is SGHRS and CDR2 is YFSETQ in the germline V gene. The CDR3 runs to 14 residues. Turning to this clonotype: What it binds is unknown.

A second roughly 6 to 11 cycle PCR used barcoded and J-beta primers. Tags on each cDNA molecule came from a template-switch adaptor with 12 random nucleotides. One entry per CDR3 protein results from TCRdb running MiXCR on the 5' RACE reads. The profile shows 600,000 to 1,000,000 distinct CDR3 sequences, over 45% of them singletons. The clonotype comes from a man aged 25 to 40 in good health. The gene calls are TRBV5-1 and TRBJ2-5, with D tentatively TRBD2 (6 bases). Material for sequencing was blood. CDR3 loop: CASSLANAGETQYF. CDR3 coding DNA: TGCGCCAGCAGCCTCGCGAACGCGGGGGAGACCCAGTACTTC.